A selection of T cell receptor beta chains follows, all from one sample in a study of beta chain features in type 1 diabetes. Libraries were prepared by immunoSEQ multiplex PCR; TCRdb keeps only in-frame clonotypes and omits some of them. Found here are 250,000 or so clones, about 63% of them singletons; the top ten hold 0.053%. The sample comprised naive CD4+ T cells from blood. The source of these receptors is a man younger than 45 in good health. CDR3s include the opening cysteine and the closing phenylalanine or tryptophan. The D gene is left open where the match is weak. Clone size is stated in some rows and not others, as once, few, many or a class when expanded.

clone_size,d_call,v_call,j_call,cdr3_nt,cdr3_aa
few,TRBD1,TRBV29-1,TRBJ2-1,TGCAGCGCCCGGGAAGGGGGCGGCGATGAGCAGTTCTTC,CSAREGGGDEQFF
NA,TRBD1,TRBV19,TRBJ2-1,TGTGCCAGTAGTCGGGACAGTGGAAGGGGGCAGTTCTTC,CASSRDSGRGQFF
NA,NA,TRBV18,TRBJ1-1,TGTGCCAGCTCACCCGACGTACGGAACACTGAAGCTTTCTTT,CASSPDVRNTEAFF
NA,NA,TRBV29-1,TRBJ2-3,TGCAGCCTCTCGACAGACCCCTCCGGAGATACGCAGTATTTT,CSLSTDPSGDTQYF
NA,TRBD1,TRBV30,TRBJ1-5,TGTGCCTGGAAAGGACAGGGTGGTCAGCCCCAGCATTTT,CAWKGQGGQPQHF
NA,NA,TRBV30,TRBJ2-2,TGTGCCTGGAGTGTACTGGCCACCGGGGAGCTGTTTTTT,CAWSVLATGELFF
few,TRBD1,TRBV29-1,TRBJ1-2,TGCAGCGCGACAGGGAACTATGGCTACACCTTC,CSATGNYGYTF
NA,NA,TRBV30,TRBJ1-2,TGTGCCTGGCTCACCGGGGGGTGGGGCGACTATGGCTACACCTTC,CAWLTGGWGDYGYTF
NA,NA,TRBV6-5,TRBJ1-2,TGTGCCAGCAGCTGGGACGGATACTATGGCTACACCTTC,CASSWDGYYGYTF
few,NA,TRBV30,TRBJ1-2,TGTGCCTGGAGTCGGTGGGAGACCAACTATGGCTACACCTTC,CAWSRWETNYGYTF
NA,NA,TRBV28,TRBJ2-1,TGTGCCAGCAGTTTGCCAGGGATGGATGAGCAGTTCTTC,CASSLPGMDEQFF
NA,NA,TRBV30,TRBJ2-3,TGTGCCTGGAGTGTTTTGGCGAGCACAGATACGCAGTATTTT,CAWSVLASTDTQYF